Shown below are 27 T cell receptor beta chains from a single sample sequenced in a study of blood T cell repertoires in COVID-19. This table comes from immunoSEQ multiplex PCR, and its TCRdb copy is limited to in-frame clones, with some not included. The data contain 490,000 or so clones, about 85% of them seen just once; the ten biggest clones take up 6.5% to 8.5%. Sequenced input: PBMCs or T cells enriched from blood (not recorded which). The receptors shown here come from a woman aged 55 to 70 who had recovered from COVID-19.

V and J are TRBV2 and TRBJ1-1; no definite D call. With 7 bases removed from V and 1 base from J, the gap between germline ends came to 7 bases. The CDR3 extends over 12 amino acids. CDR1 is SNHLY and CDR2 is FYNNEI in the germline V gene. This chain's CDR3 is CASTEGNTEAFF. Here the CDR3 DNA reads TGTGCCAGCACGGAGGGGAACACTGAAGCTTTCTTT.

The gene calls are TRBV18 and TRBJ1-2; 9 bases match TRBD1. Germline CDR1 and CDR2: KGHSH and LQKENI. There are 14 residues in the CDR3. After removal of 4 bases from V and 6 bases from J, the junction contained 6 bases not matched to a gene. The CDR3: CASSLGQGGDGYTF. The CDR3 region has the DNA TGTGCCAGCTCACTGGGACAGGGAGGCGATGGCTACACCTTC.

This rearrangement joins TRBV6-5 to TRBJ1-2; 9 nucleotides agree with TRBD1. Germline CDR1 is MNHEY and CDR2 is SVGAGI. J lost 4 bases, V lost 6 bases, and 3 bases had no gene match. The CDR3 has 13 amino acids. The CDR3 here is CASRDRGGYGYTF. The CDR3 DNA is TGTGCCAGCAGGGACAGGGGCGGCTATGGCTACACCTTC.

The chain combines TRBV2 with TRBJ1-5; D is possibly TRBD1 (5 bases). This CDR3 spans 14 amino acids. Deletions cut 1 base from V and 5 bases from J, with 9 bases between. CDR1 and CDR2 from the germline V gene are SNHLY and FYNNEI. This CDR3 is CASSEVAGYQPQHF. CDR3 nucleotides: TGTGCCAGCAGTGAAGTGGCAGGGTATCAGCCCCAGCATTTT.

The V gene is TRBV11-2, the J gene TRBJ2-1; the match to TRBD2 covers 10 bases. The CDR3 is 17 amino acids. The V and J ends lost 4 bases and 2 bases, in that order; junction bases with no gene match: 8. CDR1 and CDR2 (germline): SGHAT, FQNNGV. This CDR3 reads CASSSKAGGGPYNEQFF. The CDR3 nucleotides read TGTGCCAGCAGCTCCAAAGCGGGGGGGGGTCCCTACAATGAGCAGTTCTTC.

The chain employs TRBV11-2 and TRBJ2-5, with TRBD1 matching over 8 bases. CDR1 SGHAT and CDR2 FQNNGV come from the germline V gene. The CDR3 extends over 15 amino acids. V gave up 5 bases and J gave up 5 bases; unmatched junction bases: 10. The CDR3 DNA follows: TGTGCCAGCAGCCCACAGGGGGGCGGTCCGGAGACCCAGTACTTC. This gives the protein CASSPQGGGPETQYF.

The chain is built from TRBV6-6 and TRBJ1-2, with 9 bases that match TRBD1. The germline V gene has CDR1 MNHNY and CDR2 SVGAGI (reference sequence). There are 17 residues in the CDR3. J gave up 0 bases and V 5 bases, and 10 bases lay outside the gene matches. Here the CDR3 reads CASSLSTTGGSNYGYTF. The DNA of the CDR3 is TGTGCCAGCAGTCTATCGACGACAGGGGGATCTAACTATGGCTACACCTTC.

The chain has TRBV18 and TRBJ1-6; 7 positions agree with TRBD1. The V gene end was trimmed by 5 bases and the J gene end by 5 bases; junction bases not matched to a gene: 6. CDR1 and CDR2 (germline): KGHSH, LQKENI. The CDR3 runs 15 residues. CDR3 DNA: TGTGCCAGCTCAAGGACCGGGACAGATAATTCACCCCTCCACTTT. It yields the protein CASSRTGTDNSPLHF.

The chain uses TRBV7-8 and TRBJ2-7; 7 bases are a match to TRBD2. CDR3 length: 13 amino acids. V shed 4 bases, J shed 3 bases, and the junction held 3 bases outside the gene matches. The germline V gene encodes CDR1 SGHVS and CDR2 FQNEAQ. CDR3 region: CASSYGRFYEQYV. CDR3 DNA: TGTGCCAGCAGCTACGGGAGGTTCTACGAGCAGTACGTC.

V gene TRBV6-5 combines with J gene TRBJ2-7, with D possibly TRBD1 on 5 matching bases. CDR1 and CDR2 (germline): MNHEY, SVGAGI. This CDR3 contains 15 residues. With 7 bases removed from V and 5 bases from J, the gap between germline ends came to 21 bases. CDR3 bases: TGTGCCAGCAAAACAGGACGGGTCCTCACAGACGAGCAGTACGTC. It specifies CASKTGRVLTDEQYV.

The chain has TRBV5-1 and TRBJ2-5; possible D gene TRBD1, 6 bases. The CDR3 totals 14 residues. V shed 4 bases and J shed 4 bases, with 14 bases lying between them. The germline CDR1 and CDR2 sequences are SGHRS and YFSETQ. CDR3 DNA: TGCGCCAGCAGCCCCGGGACATTGGGAGAGACCCAGTACTTC. This sequence encodes CASSPGTLGETQYF.

The gene calls are TRBV2 and TRBJ2-7; tentatively, D is TRBD1 (5 bases). This CDR3 region has 13 residues. The V gene's germline CDR1 is SNHLY and CDR2 FYNNEI. V was trimmed by 4 bases and J by 0 bases, leaving 7 bases between them. The CDR3 DNA sequence: TGTGCCAGCAGTGGGACATTCTCCTACGAGCAGTACGTC. This translates into CASSGTFSYEQYV.

CDR3 amino acids: CASSPWTGGQETQYF. CDR3 nucleotides: TGCGCCAGCAGCCCCTGGACAGGGGGTCAAGAGACCCAGTACTTC. This chain connects TRBV5-1 to TRBJ2-5; 10 nucleotides match TRBD1. Germline V lookup: CDR1 SGHRS, CDR2 YFSETQ. The CDR3 has 15 residues. With V trimmed by 4 bases and J by 2 bases, 5 bases remained unmatched.

The CDR3 DNA follows: TGTGCCACCAGCAGCCCACTAGCGGGGGCCACAGATACGCAGTATTTT. Translating gives CATSSPLAGATDTQYF. The chain recombines TRBV15 with TRBJ2-3, with TRBD2 matching over 11 bases. The CDR3 loop spans 16 amino acids. Unmatched junction bases numbered 4, after V lost 3 bases and J lost 2 bases. From germline, CDR1 is LNHNV and CDR2 YYDKDF (reference sequence).

This chain joins TRBV5-5 and TRBJ1-6; 8 bases line up with TRBD1. The CDR3 runs 17 residues. Germline V gene sequence: CDR1 SGHKS, CDR2 YYEKEE (reference sequence). With 0 bases clipped from V and 4 bases from J, the junction kept 6 bases outside the gene matches. The CDR3 protein is CASSLEGQGKYNSPLHF. The CDR3 DNA sequence: TGTGCCAGCAGCTTGGAAGGACAGGGAAAATATAATTCACCCCTCCACTTT.

The chain couples TRBV5-4 to TRBJ2-1; 7 bases map to TRBD2. The CDR3 loop spans 14 amino acids. The V and J ends lost 5 bases and 10 bases, in that order; junction bases with no gene match: 12. Germline lookup yields CDR1 SGHNT and CDR2 YYREEE (reference sequence). The CDR3 DNA is TGTGCCAGCAGTCCCGGGACTACCCCCGGGGAGCAGTTCTTC. The encoded protein is CASSPGTTPGEQFF.

This clone was seen once. V usage is TRBV5-1 and J usage is TRBJ1-1; weak D call: TRBD1 (6 bases). Trimming shortened V by 2 bases and J by 5 bases, and 16 bases separated the two germline ends. CDR3 size: 15 residues. The germline gives CDR1 SGHRS, CDR2 YFSETQ. CDR3 sequence: CASSLMGTGSTEAFF. The CDR3 nucleotides are TGCGCCAGCAGCTTAATGGGAACAGGGTCTACTGAAGCTTTCTTT.

CDR3 sequence (DNA): TGTGCCAGCAGCTCTCGCGGCACCGGGGAGCTGTTTTTT. It codes for CASSSRGTGELFF. V and J are TRBV13 and TRBJ2-2, with unresolved D. Trimming pared 4 bases from V and 4 bases from J, leaving 7 bases between. This CDR3 spans 13 amino acids. Germline V gives CDR1 PRHDT, CDR2 FYEKMQ (reference sequence).

The chain has TRBV5-1 and TRBJ1-3; D ambiguous. Trimming removed 1 base from V and 3 bases from J, with 5 bases in between. Per the germline V gene, CDR1 is SGHRS and CDR2 is YFSETQ. The CDR3 is made up of 13 amino acids. The CDR3 region has the DNA TGCGCCAGCAGCTTGCCGAGTGGAAACACCATATATTTT. It encodes CASSLPSGNTIYF.

The CDR3 spells CAWSGGQDSPYEQYV. The CDR3 DNA sequence: TGTGCCTGGAGTGGAGGACAGGATTCCCCCTACGAGCAGTACGTC. V and J are TRBV30 and TRBJ2-7; TRBD1 agrees at 7 bases. CDR3 length equals 15 residues. Trimming at V came to 1 base and at J to 2 bases, leaving 8 bases not matched to a gene. Germline CDR1 and CDR2: GTSNPN and SVGIG (reference sequence).

This CDR3 reads CASSPSPQGRENEQFF. The CDR3, as DNA: TGTGCCAGCAGCCCGAGTCCACAGGGACGAGAAAATGAGCAGTTCTTC. The chain links TRBV11-2 to TRBJ2-1; possible D gene TRBD1, 6 bases. V was clipped by 5 bases and J by 7 bases, with 21 bases between them. The CDR3 consists of 16 residues. Per germline, CDR1 SGHAT and CDR2 FQNNGV.

V gene TRBV3-1 (or the pseudogene TRBV3-2) combines with J gene TRBJ2-5; D possibly corresponds to TRBD2 (5 bases). V was shortened by 0 bases and J by 4 bases, with 9 bases between the two germline ends. From germline, CDR1 is LGHDT and CDR2 YNNKEL (reference sequence). The CDR3 contains 14 residues. CDR3 amino acids: CASSQDRRPETQYF. CDR3 bases: TGTGCCAGCAGCCAAGATAGGAGGCCAGAGACCCAGTACTTC.

With regard to this clone: Different DNA sequences within this sample yield the same CDR3. The V gene is TRBV11-2, the J gene TRBJ1-1, with TRBD1 as a possible D gene (5 bases). Trimming took 6 bases from V and 0 from J, leaving 11 bases between them. The CDR3 has 14 residues. CDR1 and CDR2 from the germline V gene are SGHAT and FQNNGV. Here the CDR3 reads CASSLQGLNTEAFF. In nucleotides, the CDR3 is TGTGCCAGCAGTCTGCAGGGCTTGAACACTGAAGCTTTCTTT.

This clone was counted only a few times. The gene calls are TRBV2 and TRBJ1-1; TRBD1 matches at 9 bases. CDR1 and CDR2 from the germline V gene are SNHLY and FYNNEI. V shed 8 bases, J shed 10 bases, and the junction held 8 bases outside the gene matches. CDR3 length: 12 amino acids. CDR3 in amino acids: CASGTGNGGAFF. In DNA, the CDR3 is TGTGCCAGCGGGACAGGGAATGGTGGAGCTTTCTTT.

This chain uses TRBV7-6 with TRBJ2-2; D ambiguous. There are 15 residues in the CDR3. Germline V lookup: CDR1 SGHVS, CDR2 FNYEAQ. V lost 2 bases to trimming and J lost 0 bases, with 7 bases between them. CDR3 in amino acids: CASSLKQTNTGELFF. CDR3 DNA sequence: TGTGCCAGCAGCTTAAAACAGACGAACACCGGGGAGCTGTTTTTT.

The chain recombines TRBV5-1 with TRBJ2-5, with a possible D match to TRBD2 (5 bases). Germline V gene sequence: CDR1 SGHRS, CDR2 YFSETQ. Trimming cost V 0 bases and J 5 bases, with 11 bases left between them. CDR3 size: 14 residues. The DNA of the CDR3 is TGCGCCAGCAGCTTGGTTGGCGGGTACGAGACCCAGTACTTC. The encoded protein is CASSLVGGYETQYF.

V and J are TRBV3-1 (or the pseudogene TRBV3-2) and TRBJ2-3; TRBD1 matches at 10 bases. This CDR3 has 13 amino acids. Germline CDR1 reads LGHDT; CDR2 reads YNNKEL (reference sequence). The V and J ends lost 4 bases and 10 bases, in that order; junction bases with no gene match: 5. CDR3 residues: CASSPFGTGAQYF. The CDR3 DNA reads TGTGCCAGCAGCCCCTTCGGGACAGGGGCGCAGTATTTT.